Following are 24 T cell receptor beta chains from one sample sequenced in a study of blood T cell repertoires in COVID-19. The repertoire was sequenced with immunoSEQ multiplex PCR; TCRdb's copy has only in-frame clones and lacks some. The repertoire holds just over 300,000 clones, with over 75% as singletons. Sequencing was carried out using PBMCs or T cells enriched from blood (not recorded which). These receptor sequences come from a man aged 25-45 years who had recovered from COVID-19.

The chain has TRBV2 and TRBJ1-5; D ambiguous. Germline V gives CDR1 SNHLY, CDR2 FYNNEI. The CDR3 runs 14 residues. Trimming removed 4 bases at V and 4 bases at J, with 11 bases between. The CDR3 sequence is CASSGSWENQPQHF. Here the CDR3 DNA reads TGTGCCAGCAGTGGTAGTTGGGAGAATCAGCCCCAGCATTTT.

A note on this clone: Other DNA sequences from this sample encode an identical CDR3 as well. This chain's CDR3 is CSVVGQGPYEQYF. The CDR3 region has the DNA TGCAGCGTTGTGGGGCAGGGGCCCTACGAGCAGTACTTC. V gene TRBV29-1 combines with J gene TRBJ2-7; D may be TRBD1 (6 bases). V dropped 4 bases and J dropped 2 bases, with 12 bases sitting between them. CDR1 and CDR2 (germline): SQVTM, ANQGSEA. The CDR3 sequence is 13 residues long.

This clone was counted between two and nine times. The V call is TRBV6-4, the J call TRBJ2-1; weak D call: TRBD1 (8 bases). This CDR3 has 14 residues. CDR1 and CDR2 (germline): MRHNA, SNTAGT. V shed 2 bases and J shed 9 bases, with 14 bases lying between them. The CDR3 region is CASSDATGGGEQFF. The DNA of the CDR3 is TGTGCCAGCAGTGACGCAACAGGGGGGGGTGAGCAGTTCTTC.

The V gene is TRBV7-9, the J gene TRBJ1-1; a weak D match, TRBD1 (6 bases). Trimming removed 5 bases at V and 3 bases at J, with 13 bases between. The CDR3 is made up of 14 amino acids. The germline gives CDR1 SEHNR, CDR2 FQNEAQ (reference sequence). In DNA, the CDR3 is TGTGCCAGCAGCCCAGGACAGATTTACACTGAAGCTTTCTTT. Protein: CASSPGQIYTEAFF.

The chain joins TRBV20-1 to TRBJ1-4; D not certain. CDR3 size: 12 residues. The germline V gene encodes CDR1 DFQATT and CDR2 SNEGSKA (reference sequence). The CDR3 DNA is TGCAGGGCTGGTGGGCAGAATGAAAAACTGTTTTTT. It encodes CRAGGQNEKLFF.

In its sample, this clone was seen once. V is TRBV19 and J is TRBJ2-3; 16 nucleotides agree with TRBD2. CDR3 length equals 17 residues. CDR1 is LNHDA and CDR2 is SQIVND in the germline V gene (reference sequence). V lost 3 bases and J lost 6; bases outside the gene matches: 6. In nucleotides, the CDR3 is TGTGCCAGTAGTATCGGGACTAGCGGGAGGGCCAAGGATACGCAGTATTTT. It translates to CASSIGTSGRAKDTQYF.

The chain recombines TRBV5-6 with TRBJ2-3; D unresolved. There are 11 residues in the CDR3. Germline lookup yields CDR1 SGHDT and CDR2 YYEEEE. V was trimmed by 1 base and J by 6 bases, leaving 3 bases between them. CDR3 nucleotides: TGTGCCAGCAGCTTGACTGATACGCAGTATTTT. Amino acid sequence: CASSLTDTQYF.

The count of this clone is one. The chain uses TRBV19 and TRBJ2-7, with TRBD2 matching 7 bases. Germline V gene sequence: CDR1 LNHDA, CDR2 SQIVND (reference sequence). The J segment lost 2 bases and the V segment lost 3 bases, leaving 10 bases of the junction unmatched. The CDR3 runs to 16 residues. CDR3 sequence reads: CASSMGAGRTAYEQYF. CDR3 bases: TGTGCCAGTAGTATGGGAGCGGGACGGACCGCCTACGAGCAGTACTTC. Looking up the rest from reference TRBV19 and TRBJ2-7 gives the full variable domain: DGGITQSPKYLFRKEGQNVTLSCEQNLNHDAMYWYRQDPGQGLRLIYYSQIVNDFQKGDIAEGYSVSREKKESFPLTVTSAQKNPTAFYLCASSMGAGRTAYEQYFGPGTRLTVT.

This clone was recorded once. The chain has TRBV10-3 and TRBJ1-2, with D tentatively TRBD1 (6 bases). The CDR3 is 20 residues long. Germline CDR1 ENHRY, CDR2 SYGVKD. The V end was cut by 0 bases, the J end by 0 bases, with 23 bases between. The CDR3 DNA reads TGTGCCATCAGTGAGTCTCCTCAAGACCGGGACACCGATACTAACTATGGCTACACCTTC. Protein sequence: CAISESPQDRDTDTNYGYTF.

The chain links TRBV28 to TRBJ2-7; D not certain. Per the germline V gene, CDR1 is MDHEN and CDR2 is SYDVKM. V lost 7 bases and J lost 3, with 10 bases in between. This CDR3 has 12 amino acids. The CDR3 region has the DNA TGTGCCAGCACCCTCGCCGGCTACGAGCAGTACTTC. Its translation: CASTLAGYEQYF. Filled out from reference TRBV28 and TRBJ2-7, the complete variable domain reads DVKVTQSSRYLVKRTGEKVFLECVQDMDHENMFWYRQDPGLGLRLIYFSYDVKMKEKGDIPEGYSVSREKKERFSLILESASTNQTSMYLCASTLAGYEQYFGPGTRLTVT.

The gene calls are TRBV7-8 and TRBJ2-5, with 9 bases matching TRBD1. The CDR3 loop spans 15 amino acids. Germline loops: CDR1 SGHVS, CDR2 FQNEAQ. The V gene end was trimmed by 0 bases and the J gene end by 5 bases; junction bases not matched to a gene: 4. The CDR3 DNA reads as TGTGCCAGCAGCTTAGCGGGGGACAGGGTCGAGACCCAGTACTTC. This translates into CASSLAGDRVETQYF. Complete variable domain (other parts from reference TRBV7-8 and TRBJ2-5): GAGVSQSPRYKVAKRGQDVALRCDPISGHVSLFWYQQALGQGPEFLTYFQNEAQLDKSGLPSDRFFAERPEGSVSTLKIQRTQQEDSAVYLCASSLAGDRVETQYFGPGTRLLVL.

The genes are TRBV7-8 and TRBJ2-4; D is unresolved. CDR1 is SGHVS and CDR2 is FQNEAQ in the germline V gene. This CDR3 has 12 amino acids. With 1 base removed from V and 6 bases from J, the gap between germline ends came to 4 bases. This CDR3 reads CASSLDRNIQYF. In DNA form, the CDR3 reads TGTGCCAGCAGCTTAGACAGAAACATTCAGTACTTC.

The chain recombines TRBV28 with TRBJ1-4; D possibly corresponds to TRBD1 (5 bases). The V end lost 9 bases, the J end lost 8 bases, and 13 bases lay between the germline ends. The germline CDR1 and CDR2 sequences are MDHEN and SYDVKM. The CDR3 has 12 amino acids. CDR3 nucleotide sequence: TGTGCCAGTCTGGGGGGTTTAGAAAAACTGTTTTTT. This encodes CASLGGLEKLFF.

This clone appeared a single time. The chain is built from TRBV6-5 and TRBJ2-6; D perhaps matches TRBD1 (6 bases). Trimming removed 7 bases at V and 4 bases at J, with 11 bases between. This CDR3 is 14 amino acids long. CDR1 is MNHEY and CDR2 is SVGAGI in the germline V gene. The CDR3: CASKDSPGANVLTF. The CDR3 DNA reads as TGTGCCAGCAAGGACAGTCCCGGGGCCAACGTCCTGACTTTC.

This chain uses TRBV2 with TRBJ2-3, with TRBD1 matching over 7 bases. The CDR3 extends over 15 amino acids. With 4 bases clipped from V and 2 bases from J, the junction kept 6 bases outside the gene matches. Germline CDR1 and CDR2: SNHLY and FYNNEI. CDR3 in amino acids: CASSVARGFTDTQYF. In DNA, the CDR3 is TGTGCCAGCAGTGTCGCCAGGGGGTTCACAGATACGCAGTATTTT.

The chain joins TRBV27 to TRBJ1-4; the match to TRBD1 covers 7 bases. CDR3 length: 17 amino acids. Germline CDR1 MNHEY, CDR2 SMNVEV (reference sequence). The V segment lost 4 bases and the J segment 7 bases; nucleotides outside the gene matches: 15. The CDR3 loop reads CASSSLNVRGVGEKLFF. CDR3 DNA sequence: TGTGCCAGCAGTTCTCTCAATGTCAGGGGGGTAGGTGAAAAACTGTTTTTT.

The chain couples TRBV5-4 to TRBJ2-3; D gene ambiguous. The ends were cut back, 4 bases at V and 0 bases at J, with 6 bases in the middle. The CDR3 runs to 13 residues. CDR1 is SGHNT and CDR2 is YYREEE in the germline V gene (reference sequence). The CDR3 DNA sequence: TGTGCCAGCAGCCAGTCTAGCACAGATACGCAGTATTTT. Translating it yields CASSQSSTDTQYF.

The chain couples TRBV4-1 to TRBJ1-4, with 9 bases fitting TRBD1. Germline CDR1 MGHRA, CDR2 YSYEKL. V gave up 2 bases and J gave up 7 bases; unmatched junction bases: 5. This CDR3 spans 15 amino acids. The CDR3 DNA is TGCGCCAGCAGCCAAACAGGGGGCTGGGGTGAAAAACTGTTTTTT. Protein sequence: CASSQTGGWGEKLFF.

The V and J genes are TRBV5-1 and TRBJ1-5, with 10 positions matching TRBD1. Germline lookup yields CDR1 SGHRS and CDR2 YFSETQ. CDR3 length equals 14 residues. V gave up 4 bases and J gave up 9 bases; unmatched junction bases: 7. Written as DNA, the CDR3 is TGCGCCAGCAGCACTGGGACAGGGGAATGGCCCCAGCATTTT. It specifies CASSTGTGEWPQHF.

This sequence joins TRBV5-1 and TRBJ2-3; the D gene is possibly TRBD1 (5 bases). Germline loops: CDR1 SGHRS, CDR2 YFSETQ. V dropped 0 bases and J dropped 6 bases, with 11 bases sitting between them. The CDR3 sequence is 14 residues long. The CDR3 DNA reads TGCGCCAGCAGCTTGGCAGTGTCAGGGGATACGCAGTATTTT. Protein product: CASSLAVSGDTQYF.

DNA for the CDR3: TGCGCCAGCAGCCAAGATCCAGCGGGGACCTCCTACAATGAGCAGTTCTTC. Its translation is CASSQDPAGTSYNEQFF. The J gene is TRBJ2-1, the V gene TRBV4-1, with 7 nucleotides matching TRBD2. Trimming took 0 bases from V and 0 from J; bases not matched to a gene: 5. Per germline, CDR1 MGHRA and CDR2 YSYEKL. The CDR3 covers 17 residues.

V usage is TRBV5-1 and J usage is TRBJ2-7, with TRBD1 as a possible D gene (5 bases). Trimming stripped 0 bases from V and 3 bases from J, with 13 bases between. This CDR3 has 15 amino acids. The germline gives CDR1 SGHRS, CDR2 YFSETQ. The CDR3 spells CASSLEGSGYYEQYF. In DNA, the CDR3 is TGCGCCAGCAGCTTGGAGGGGTCTGGGTACTACGAGCAGTACTTC.

This clone was observed once. The chain combines TRBV27 with TRBJ2-7; D unclear. The CDR3 extends over 13 amino acids. CDR1 MNHEY and CDR2 SMNVEV come from the germline V gene (reference sequence). V shed 2 bases and J shed 1 base, with 6 bases lying between them. CDR3 residues: CASSLIGSYEQYF. For the CDR3, the DNA is TGTGCCAGCAGTTTAATCGGTTCCTACGAGCAGTACTTC.

This clone was seen a few times. V gene TRBV11-3 combines with J gene TRBJ2-5; 8 nucleotides match TRBD1. In germline, CDR1 is SGHNT, CDR2 YENEEA. CDR3 size: 15 residues. Trimming cost V 0 bases and J 2 bases; bases outside gene matches: 2. The CDR3 sequence: CASSLDGTGQETQYF. CDR3 bases: TGTGCCAGCAGCTTAGACGGGACAGGTCAAGAGACCCAGTACTTC.